These 9 T cell receptor beta chains originate from one sample sequenced in a study of regulatory T cells in long-lasting Graves disease. Time point denoted: newly diagnosed GD, antithyroid drugs for less than 3 months. From RNA extracted from PBMCs, the TCR library was made. To make TCR beta libraries, researchers used iRepertoire HTBI primers and Arm-PCR of CDR3 regions. TCRdb called the multiplex PCR reads again in MiXCR, with one record for every CDR3 protein. This sample carries roughly 320,000 distinct CDR3 sequences, approximately 16% of them seen once, and the ten largest clones take approximately 30%. The data also belong to a second study, concerning T cells in Graves' hyperthyroidism and ophthalmopathy.

The sample was peripheral blood mononuclear cells (PBMCs), taken at new diagnosis, from a patient treated with antithyroid drugs. These receptors all come from a man in his forties with Graves disease.

Comment on this clonotype: A clone one base away is much larger, so this may be a read error. The V gene is TRBV6-9, the J gene TRBJ1-2, with D perhaps TRBD1 (5 bases). This CDR3 region has 14 residues. From germline, CDR1 is MNHGY and CDR2 SVAAGI. DNA of the CDR3: TGTGTCAGCAGTTATCAGGGCAGAGACTATGGCTACACCTTC. This gives the protein CVSSYQGRDYGYTF.

The chain has TRBV27 and TRBJ1-3; D is undetermined. The V and J ends lost 2 bases and 4 bases respectively, with 9 bases between them. Per germline, CDR1 MNHEY and CDR2 SMNVEV (reference sequence). The CDR3 has 14 amino acids. For the CDR3, the DNA is TGTGCCAGCAGTTTAAGGAGGGCCGGAAACACCATATATTTT. This gives the protein CASSLRRAGNTIYF.

The sample holds many counts of this clonotype. This chain connects TRBV18 to TRBJ2-5, with no clear D. In germline, CDR1 is KGHSH, CDR2 LQKENI. Trimming took off 0 bases at V and 7 bases at J, with 12 bases between the two ends. The CDR3 is made up of 14 amino acids. In DNA, the CDR3 is TGTGCCAGCTCACCACCGGGCTCCAGAGGGACCCAGTACTTC. Translated, it gives CASSPPGSRGTQYF.

This clonotype was seen a handful of times. The chain employs TRBV4-2 and TRBJ2-4; D is ambiguous. V lost 1 base to trimming and J lost 1 base, with 8 bases between them. CDR1 is LGHNA, CDR2 YNFKEQ, per germline. This CDR3 comprises 15 residues. The CDR3 bases are TGTGCCAGCAGCCAAGCCCGCCAGGCCAAAAACATTCAGTACTTC. Encoded protein: CASSQARQAKNIQYF.

In its sample, this clonotype was seen many times. V and J are TRBV29-1 and TRBJ1-1; 7 bases fit TRBD1. The CDR3 spans 13 residues. J lost 2 bases, V lost 4 bases, and 4 bases had no gene match. Germline lookup yields CDR1 SQVTM and CDR2 ANQGSEA. CDR3 loop: CSVAGGLNTEAFF. The CDR3 DNA follows: TGCAGCGTTGCAGGGGGGCTAAACACTGAAGCTTTCTTT. The variable domain in full, with the rest retrieved from reference TRBV29-1 and TRBJ1-1, is SAVISQKPSRDICQRGTSLTIQCQVDSQVTMMFWYRQQPGQSLTLIATANQGSEATYESGFVIDKFPISRPNLTFSTLTVSNMSPEDSSIYLCSVAGGLNTEAFFGQGTRLTVV.

This clonotype appeared a single time. The chain joins TRBV11-2 to TRBJ2-7, with TRBD1 identical over 7 bases. Germline lookup yields CDR1 SGHAT and CDR2 FQNNGV. This CDR3 comprises 15 residues. J was trimmed by 3 bases and V by 7 bases; bases with no gene match: 12. The CDR3 sequence: CASTGLQGPSYEQYF. In DNA, the CDR3 is TGTGCCAGCACGGGTTTACAGGGGCCTAGCTACGAGCAGTACTTC.

This clonotype was recorded a few times. The chain joins TRBV5-1 to TRBJ1-2, with D possibly being TRBD1 (6 bases). CDR3 length: 14 residues. Between the trimmed V and J ends, which lost 3 bases and 4 bases, there was a span of 13 bases. Germline CDR1 is SGHRS and CDR2 is YFSETQ. CDR3 nucleotides: TGCGCCAGCAGCTCGGAGTCAGGGGCCTATGGCTACACCTTC. This translates into CASSSESGAYGYTF.

In this sample, this clonotype turned up many times. The chain is built from TRBV28 and TRBJ2-7; 7 positions match TRBD1. The CDR3 is 14 residues long. CDR1 is MDHEN and CDR2 is SYDVKM in the germline V gene. J gave up 2 bases and V 6 bases, and 7 bases lay outside the gene matches. DNA of the CDR3: TGTGCCAGCAGCGAGACAGGGCGGGCCTACGAGCAGTACTTC. This codes for CASSETGRAYEQYF.

The table lists this clonotype with many counts. This chain connects TRBV10-1 to TRBJ2-5; 7 bases agree with TRBD1. Germline CDR1 is WNHNN and CDR2 is SYGVQD (reference sequence). V lost 0 bases to trimming and J lost 2 bases; unmatched junction nucleotides: 3. This CDR3 is 15 amino acids long. The CDR3: CASSESKTGQETQYF. DNA of the CDR3: TGCGCCAGCAGTGAGTCGAAGACAGGGCAAGAGACCCAGTACTTC.